This T cell receptor beta chain was captured by sequencing in a study of human T cells and chemical hapten exposure. The time point denotes: patch test 2, 6 weeks after DPC sensitization. Treatment specified: therapeutic diphenylcyclopropenone sensitization with weekly scalp DPC. MiXCR, applied by TCRdb to the RACE reads, yields one record per CDR3 protein. The sample has approximately 69,000 distinct CDR3 sequences, about 9.3% seen once. This clonotype was observed many times. Its antigen is unidentified. Study-level findings and limits: With alopecia, donors may have immune responses unlike healthy people's.

The sequencing here drew on whole blood, taken in connection with sensitization to the hapten diphenylcyclopropenone (DPC). This TCR came from a woman aged 50 to 60 with alopecia areata. Some clones in this sample may be carry-over from other donors' samples.

The DNA of the CDR3 is TGTGCCAGACCCCAGGGATTCTACGAGCAGTACTTC. It translates to CARPQGFYEQYF. The genes are TRBV21-1 and TRBJ2-7; no DNA check was done on the table's D call, TRBD1. TRBV21-1 is given as a pseudogene. The CDR3 has 12 amino acids.